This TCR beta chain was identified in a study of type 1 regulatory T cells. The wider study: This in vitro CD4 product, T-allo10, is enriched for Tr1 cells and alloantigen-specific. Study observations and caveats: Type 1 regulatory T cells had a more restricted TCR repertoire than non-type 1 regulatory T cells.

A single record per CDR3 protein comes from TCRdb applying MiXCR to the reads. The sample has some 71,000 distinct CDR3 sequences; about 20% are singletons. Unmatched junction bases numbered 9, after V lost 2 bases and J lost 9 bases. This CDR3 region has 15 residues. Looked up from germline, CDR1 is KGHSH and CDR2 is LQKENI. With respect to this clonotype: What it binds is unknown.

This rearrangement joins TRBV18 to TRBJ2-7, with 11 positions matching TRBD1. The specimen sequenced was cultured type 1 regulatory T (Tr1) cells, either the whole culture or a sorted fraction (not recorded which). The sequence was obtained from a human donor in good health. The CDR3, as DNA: TGTGCCAGCTCACCAGCGGGACAGGGGGATTTTAGGCAGTACTTC. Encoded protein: CASSPAGQGDFRQYF.